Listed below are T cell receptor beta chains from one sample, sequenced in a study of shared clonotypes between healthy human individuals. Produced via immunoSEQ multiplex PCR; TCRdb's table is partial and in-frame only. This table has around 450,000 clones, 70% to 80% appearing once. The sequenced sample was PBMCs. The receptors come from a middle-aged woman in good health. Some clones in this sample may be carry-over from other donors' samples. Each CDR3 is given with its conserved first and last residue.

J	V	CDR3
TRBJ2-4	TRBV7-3	CAPLRNIQYF
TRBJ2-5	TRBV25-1	CASSEYTGGRETQYF
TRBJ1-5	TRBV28	CASSYYWTGYENQPQHF
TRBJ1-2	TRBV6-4	CASSNGVDGYTF
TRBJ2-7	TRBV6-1	CASSEESVSFYEQYF
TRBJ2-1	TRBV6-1	CASGSSGSNEQFF
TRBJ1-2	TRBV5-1	CASSPVGARGYTF
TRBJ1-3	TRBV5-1	CASSVGPGNTIYF
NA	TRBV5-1	CASRPQGSSSYEQYF
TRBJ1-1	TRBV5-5	CASSTRGEAFF
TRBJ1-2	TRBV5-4	CASSWGQGNYGYTF
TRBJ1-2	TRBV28	CASSLRDSTGYGYTF
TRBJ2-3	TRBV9	CASSVVGEAGTDTQYF
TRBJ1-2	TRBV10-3	CAISDVTPSSGYTF
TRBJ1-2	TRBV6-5	CASTGRGVSNYGYTF
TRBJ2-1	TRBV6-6	CASSLGGPLYNEQFF
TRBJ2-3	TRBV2	CAPTGVRADTQYF
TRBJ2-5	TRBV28	CASRYAGDQETQYF
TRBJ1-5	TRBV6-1	CASSEESKQPQHF
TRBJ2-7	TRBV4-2	CASSLALAGVEQYF
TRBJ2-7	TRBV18	CASSPPTGYEQYF
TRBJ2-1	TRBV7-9	CASSLDLTRGGEQFF
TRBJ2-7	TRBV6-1	CASSEQAGGFYEQYF
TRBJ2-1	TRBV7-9	CASSLGQGSYNEQFF
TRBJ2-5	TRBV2	CASRIGGEAETQYF
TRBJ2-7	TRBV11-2	CASSPRLRQSYEQYF
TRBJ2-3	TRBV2	CASSHYNPLSDTQYF
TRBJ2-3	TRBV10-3	CAITGLAGFSPDTQYF
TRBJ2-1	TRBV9	CASSGGPSYSYNEQFF
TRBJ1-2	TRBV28	CASSFPGVDGYTF
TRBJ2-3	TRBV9	CASSIGGPDTDTQYF
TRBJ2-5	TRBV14	CASSQFNRGTGETQYF
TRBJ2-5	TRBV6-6	CASSTTGGSSETQYF
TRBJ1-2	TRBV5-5	CASSLGFTGDSGYTF
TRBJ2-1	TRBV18	CASSPRTQDEQFF
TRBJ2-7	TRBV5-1	CASSSDRDLSYEQYF
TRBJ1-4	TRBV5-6	CASSFGRDNEKLFF
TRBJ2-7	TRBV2	CASSEARSGGIYEQYF
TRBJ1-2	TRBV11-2	CASSLRGGGYGYTF
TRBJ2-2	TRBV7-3	CASSLTQRTGELFF
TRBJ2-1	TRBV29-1	CSVGRGGDNEQFF
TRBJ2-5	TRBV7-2	CASRDRRAGETQYF